This TCR beta chain was found in a study of blood T cell repertoires in COVID-19. The overall study: Samples of COVID-19 (acute and convalescent) were obtained from the United States, Italy and Spain. PBMCs, B-cell-depleted T cells, or T cells were the source of the cDNA or gDNA that made up the material.

The CDR3 has 16 amino acids. Per germline, CDR1 WNHNN and CDR2 SYGVQD (reference sequence). V shed 0 bases and J 1 base; nucleotides not matched to a gene: 4. The protocol was immunoSEQ multiplex PCR, while the TCRdb copy is restricted to in-frame clones and leaves out a portion. The sample has about 160,000 clones; around nine tenths are singletons. This chain joins TRBV10-1 and TRBJ2-5, with 8 bases aligning to TRBD2. The TCR comes from a man in his 60s with active or convalescent COVID-19. Sequences were obtained from peripheral blood. This CDR3 reads CASSESAGGLQETQYF. For the CDR3, the DNA is TGCGCCAGCAGTGAGTCGGCGGGAGGCCTCCAAGAGACCCAGTACTTC.